The clone carrying this T cell receptor beta chain was seen repeatedly, ten times or more. This CDR3 is built from 13 residues. Germline V gives CDR1 SGHDT, CDR2 YYEEEE. The ends were cut back, 5 bases at V and 4 bases at J, with 10 bases in the middle. The source of the sample is a study of human T cells and chemical hapten exposure. Noted time point: patch test 1, 2 weeks after DPC sensitization. Treatment specified: therapeutic diphenylcyclopropenone sensitization with weekly scalp DPC. At patch-test visits, sampling came before the patch test. Unseparated into fractions, whole blood served as the source from which total RNA was extracted. TCRdb re-derived calls from the RACE reads in MiXCR, one entry per CDR3 protein. Of roughly 180,000 distinct CDR3 sequences listed, around 20% are singletons.

This sequence joins TRBV5-6 and TRBJ1-5, with D maybe TRBD1 (6 bases). The sequencing used whole blood, collected in connection with sensitization to the hapten diphenylcyclopropenone (DPC). The receptor's source is a woman aged 45-59 years with alopecia areata. Some clones in this sample may be carry-over from other donors' samples. CDR3 sequence reads: CASSFTGNQPQHF. The CDR3 DNA reads TGTGCCAGCAGTTTCACAGGGAATCAGCCCCAGCATTTT.